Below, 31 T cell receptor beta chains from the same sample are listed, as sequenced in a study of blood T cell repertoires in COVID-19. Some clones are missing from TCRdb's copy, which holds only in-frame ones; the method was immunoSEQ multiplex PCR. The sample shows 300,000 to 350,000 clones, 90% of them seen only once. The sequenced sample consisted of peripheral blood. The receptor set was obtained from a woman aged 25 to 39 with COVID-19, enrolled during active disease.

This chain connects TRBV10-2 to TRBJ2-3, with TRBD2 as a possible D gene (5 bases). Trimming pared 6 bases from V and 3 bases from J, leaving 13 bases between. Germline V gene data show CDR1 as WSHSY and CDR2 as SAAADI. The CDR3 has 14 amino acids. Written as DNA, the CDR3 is TGCGCCAGCAGCCCCCTAGCCGAAACAGATACGCAGTATTTT. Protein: CASSPLAETDTQYF.

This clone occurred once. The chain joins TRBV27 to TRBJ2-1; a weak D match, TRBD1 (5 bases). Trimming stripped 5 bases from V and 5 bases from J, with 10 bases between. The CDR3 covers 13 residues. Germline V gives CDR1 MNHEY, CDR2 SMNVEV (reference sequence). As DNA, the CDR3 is TGTGCCAGCAGTCTCGGACATAACAATGAGCAGTTCTTC. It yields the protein CASSLGHNNEQFF.

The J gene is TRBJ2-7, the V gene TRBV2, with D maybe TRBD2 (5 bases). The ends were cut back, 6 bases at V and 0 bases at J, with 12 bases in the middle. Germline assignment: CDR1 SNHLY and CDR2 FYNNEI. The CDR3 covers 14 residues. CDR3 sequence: CASSSSRSSYEQYF. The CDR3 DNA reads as TGTGCCAGCAGCTCTAGCCGTAGCTCCTACGAGCAGTACTTC.

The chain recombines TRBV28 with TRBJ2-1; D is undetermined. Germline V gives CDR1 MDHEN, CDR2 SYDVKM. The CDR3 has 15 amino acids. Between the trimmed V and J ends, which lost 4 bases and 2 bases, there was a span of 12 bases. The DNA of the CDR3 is TGTGCCAGCAGTTCCCCTAATAACCCCTACAATGAGCAGTTCTTC. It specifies CASSSPNNPYNEQFF.

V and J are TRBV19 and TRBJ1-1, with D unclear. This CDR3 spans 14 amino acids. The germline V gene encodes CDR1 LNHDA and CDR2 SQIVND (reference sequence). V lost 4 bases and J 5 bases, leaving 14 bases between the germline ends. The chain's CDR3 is CASSTHLIETEAFF. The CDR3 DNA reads TGTGCCAGTAGTACCCACCTAATAGAGACTGAAGCTTTCTTT.

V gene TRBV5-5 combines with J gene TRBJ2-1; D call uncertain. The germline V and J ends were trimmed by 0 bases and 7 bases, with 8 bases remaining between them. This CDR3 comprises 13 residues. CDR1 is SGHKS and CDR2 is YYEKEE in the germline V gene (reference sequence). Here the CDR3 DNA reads TGTGCCAGCAGCTTGGGCCCTGCGAATGAGCAGTTCTTC. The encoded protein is CASSLGPANEQFF.

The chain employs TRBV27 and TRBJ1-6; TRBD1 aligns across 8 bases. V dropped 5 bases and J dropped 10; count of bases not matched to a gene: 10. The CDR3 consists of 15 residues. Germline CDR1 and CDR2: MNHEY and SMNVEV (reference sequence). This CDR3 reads CASSLTGTGGSPLHF. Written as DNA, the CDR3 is TGTGCCAGCAGTCTAACCGGGACAGGTGGATCACCCCTCCACTTT.

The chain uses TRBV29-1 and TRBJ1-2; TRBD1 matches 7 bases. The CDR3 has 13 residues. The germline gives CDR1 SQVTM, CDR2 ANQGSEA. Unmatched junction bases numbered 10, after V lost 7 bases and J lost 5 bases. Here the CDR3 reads CSDAQGLGYGYTF. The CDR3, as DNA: TGCAGCGATGCACAGGGGCTCGGATATGGCTACACCTTC. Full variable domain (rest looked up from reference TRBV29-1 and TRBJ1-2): SAVISQKPSRDICQRGTSLTIQCQVDSQVTMMFWYRQQPGQSLTLIATANQGSEATYESGFVIDKFPISRPNLTFSTLTVSNMSPEDSSIYLCSDAQGLGYGYTFGSGTRLTVV.

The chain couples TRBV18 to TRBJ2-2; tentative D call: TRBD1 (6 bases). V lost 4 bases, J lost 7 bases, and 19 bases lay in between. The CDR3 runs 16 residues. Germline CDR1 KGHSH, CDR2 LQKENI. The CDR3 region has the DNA TGTGCCAGCTCACGTTTCGTTCAGGGGAAAGGCGGGGAGCTGTTTTTT. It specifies CASSRFVQGKGGELFF.

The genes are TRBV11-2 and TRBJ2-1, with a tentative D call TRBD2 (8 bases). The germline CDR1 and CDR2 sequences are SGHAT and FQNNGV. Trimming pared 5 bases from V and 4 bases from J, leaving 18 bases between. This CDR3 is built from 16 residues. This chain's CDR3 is CASSPIAGQRYNEQFF. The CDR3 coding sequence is TGTGCCAGCAGCCCGATAGCGGGACAGAGATACAATGAGCAGTTCTTC.

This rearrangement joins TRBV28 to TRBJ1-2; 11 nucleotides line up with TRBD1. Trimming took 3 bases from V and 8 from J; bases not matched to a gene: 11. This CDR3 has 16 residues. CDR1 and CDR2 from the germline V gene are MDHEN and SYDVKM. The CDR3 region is CASSLTDRGRLKGYTF. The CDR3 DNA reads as TGTGCCAGCAGTTTGACGGACAGGGGGCGTCTAAAAGGCTACACCTTC.

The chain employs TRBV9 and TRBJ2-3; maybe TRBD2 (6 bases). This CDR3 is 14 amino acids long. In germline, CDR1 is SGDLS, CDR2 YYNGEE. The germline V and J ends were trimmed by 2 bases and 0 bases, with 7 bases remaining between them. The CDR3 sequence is CASSVTSSTDTQYF. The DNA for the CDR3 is TGTGCCAGCAGCGTCACTAGCAGCACAGATACGCAGTATTTT.

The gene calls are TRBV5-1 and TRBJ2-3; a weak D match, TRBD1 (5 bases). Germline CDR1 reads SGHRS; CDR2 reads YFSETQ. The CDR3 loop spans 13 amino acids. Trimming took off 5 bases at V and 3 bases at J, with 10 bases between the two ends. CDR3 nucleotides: TGCGCCAGCAGGGTGCCAGGGACAGATACGCAGTATTTT. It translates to CASRVPGTDTQYF.

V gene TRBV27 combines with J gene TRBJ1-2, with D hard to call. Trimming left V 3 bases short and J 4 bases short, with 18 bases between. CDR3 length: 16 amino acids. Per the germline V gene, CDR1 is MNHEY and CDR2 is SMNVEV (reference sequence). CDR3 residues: CASSFLPRGEPYGYTF. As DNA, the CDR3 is TGTGCCAGCAGTTTTCTGCCCCGCGGGGAACCCTATGGCTACACCTTC.

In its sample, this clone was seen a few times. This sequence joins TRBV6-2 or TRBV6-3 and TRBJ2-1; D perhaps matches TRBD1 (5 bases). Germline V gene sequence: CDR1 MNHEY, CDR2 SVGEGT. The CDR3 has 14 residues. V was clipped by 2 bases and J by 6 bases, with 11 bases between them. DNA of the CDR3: TGTGCCAGCAGTTACGAGACAGCTTCCAATGAGCAGTTCTTC. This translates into CASSYETASNEQFF.

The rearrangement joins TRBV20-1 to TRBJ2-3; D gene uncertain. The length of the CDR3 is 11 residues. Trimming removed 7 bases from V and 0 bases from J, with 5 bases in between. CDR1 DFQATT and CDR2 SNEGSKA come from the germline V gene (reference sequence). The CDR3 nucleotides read TGCAGTGTCGCGAGCACAGATACGCAGTATTTT. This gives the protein CSVASTDTQYF.

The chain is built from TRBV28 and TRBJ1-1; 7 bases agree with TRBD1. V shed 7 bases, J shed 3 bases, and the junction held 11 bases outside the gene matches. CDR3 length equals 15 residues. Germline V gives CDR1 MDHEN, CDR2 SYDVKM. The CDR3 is CASNRDRGLDTEAFF. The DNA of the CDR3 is TGTGCCAGCAATAGGGACAGAGGGTTGGACACTGAAGCTTTCTTT.

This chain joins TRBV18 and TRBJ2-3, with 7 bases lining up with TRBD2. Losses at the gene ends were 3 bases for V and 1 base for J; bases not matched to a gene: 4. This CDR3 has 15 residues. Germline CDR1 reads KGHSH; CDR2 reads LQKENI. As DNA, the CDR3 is TGTGCCAGCTCACCCGCGGGAGTAGGCACAGATACGCAGTATTTT. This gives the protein CASSPAGVGTDTQYF. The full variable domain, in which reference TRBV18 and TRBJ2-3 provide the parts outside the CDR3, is NAGVMQNPRHLVRRRGQEARLRCSPMKGHSHVYWYRQLPEEGLKFMVYLQKENIIDESGMPKERFSAEFPKEGPSILRIQQVVRGDSAAYFCASSPAGVGTDTQYFGPGTRLTVL.

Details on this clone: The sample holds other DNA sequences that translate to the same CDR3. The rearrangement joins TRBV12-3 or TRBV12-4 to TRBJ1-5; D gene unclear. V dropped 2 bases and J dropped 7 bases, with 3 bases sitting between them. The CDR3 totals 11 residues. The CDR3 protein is CASSLSQPQHF. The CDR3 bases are TGTGCCAGCAGTTTAAGCCAGCCCCAGCATTTT.

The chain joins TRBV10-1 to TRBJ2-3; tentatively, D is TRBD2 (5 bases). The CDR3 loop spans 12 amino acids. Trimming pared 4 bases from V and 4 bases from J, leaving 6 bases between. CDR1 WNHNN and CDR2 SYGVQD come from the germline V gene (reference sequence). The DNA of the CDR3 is TGCGCCAGCAGTGTGGGAGCAGATACGCAGTATTTT. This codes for CASSVGADTQYF.

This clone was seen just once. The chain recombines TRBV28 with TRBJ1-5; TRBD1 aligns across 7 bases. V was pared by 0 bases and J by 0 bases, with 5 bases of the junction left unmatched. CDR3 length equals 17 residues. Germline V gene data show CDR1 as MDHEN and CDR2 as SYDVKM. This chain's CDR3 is CASSLWTGQPSNQPQHF. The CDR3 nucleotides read TGTGCCAGCAGTTTATGGACAGGGCAACCTAGCAATCAGCCCCAGCATTTT. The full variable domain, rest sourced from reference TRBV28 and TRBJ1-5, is DVKVTQSSRYLVKRTGEKVFLECVQDMDHENMFWYRQDPGLGLRLIYFSYDVKMKEKGDIPEGYSVSREKKERFSLILESASTNQTSMYLCASSLWTGQPSNQPQHFGDGTRLSIL.

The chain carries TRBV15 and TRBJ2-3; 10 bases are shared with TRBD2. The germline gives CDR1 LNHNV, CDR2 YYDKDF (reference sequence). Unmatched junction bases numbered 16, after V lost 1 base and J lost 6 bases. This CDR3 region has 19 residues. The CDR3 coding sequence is TGTGCCACCAGCAGAGTTCCGGTGGGGCTAGCGGGAGAAGACGATACGCAGTATTTT. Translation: CATSRVPVGLAGEDDTQYF.

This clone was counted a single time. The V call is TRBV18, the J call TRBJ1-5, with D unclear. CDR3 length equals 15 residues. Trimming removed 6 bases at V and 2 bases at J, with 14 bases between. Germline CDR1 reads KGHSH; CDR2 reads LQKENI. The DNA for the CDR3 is TGTGCCAGCTCCCCGGGAGGCCGACGCAATCAGCCCCAGCATTTT. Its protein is CASSPGGRRNQPQHF.

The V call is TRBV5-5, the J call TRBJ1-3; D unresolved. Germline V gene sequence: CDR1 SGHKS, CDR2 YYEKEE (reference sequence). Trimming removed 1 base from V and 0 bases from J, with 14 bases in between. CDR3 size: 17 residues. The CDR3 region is CASSLHLSASSGNTIYF. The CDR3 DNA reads TGTGCCAGCAGCTTGCATCTTAGCGCGTCCTCTGGAAACACCATATATTTT.

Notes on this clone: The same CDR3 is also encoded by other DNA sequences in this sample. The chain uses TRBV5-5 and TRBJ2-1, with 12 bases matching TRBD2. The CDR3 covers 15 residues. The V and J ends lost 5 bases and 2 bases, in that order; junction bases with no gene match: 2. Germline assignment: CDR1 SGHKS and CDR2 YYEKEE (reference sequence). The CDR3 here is CASSRTSGTYNEQFF. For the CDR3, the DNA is TGTGCCAGCAGTAGGACTAGCGGGACCTACAATGAGCAGTTCTTC.

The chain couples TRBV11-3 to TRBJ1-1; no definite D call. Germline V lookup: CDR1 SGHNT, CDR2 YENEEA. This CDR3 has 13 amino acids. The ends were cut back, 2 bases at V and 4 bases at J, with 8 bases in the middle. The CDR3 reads CASSLRGSTEAFF. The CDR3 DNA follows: TGTGCCAGCAGCTTACGGGGTAGCACTGAAGCTTTCTTT.

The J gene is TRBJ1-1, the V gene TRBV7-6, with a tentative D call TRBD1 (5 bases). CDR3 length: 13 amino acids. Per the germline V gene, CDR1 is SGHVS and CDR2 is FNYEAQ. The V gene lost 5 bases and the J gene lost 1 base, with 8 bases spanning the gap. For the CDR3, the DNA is TGTGCCAGCAGCCGAGGACAGAACACTGAAGCTTTCTTT. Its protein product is CASSRGQNTEAFF.

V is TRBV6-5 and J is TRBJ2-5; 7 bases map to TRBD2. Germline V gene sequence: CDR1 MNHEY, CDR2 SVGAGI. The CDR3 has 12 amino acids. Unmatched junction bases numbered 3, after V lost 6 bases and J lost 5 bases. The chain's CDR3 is CASSRDYETQYF. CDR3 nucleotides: TGTGCCAGCAGCAGGGACTATGAGACCCAGTACTTC.

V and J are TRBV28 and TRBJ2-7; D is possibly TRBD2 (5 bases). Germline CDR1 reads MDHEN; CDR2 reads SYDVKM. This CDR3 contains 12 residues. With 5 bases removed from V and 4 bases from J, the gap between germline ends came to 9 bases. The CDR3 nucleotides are TGTGCCAGCAGTATCGGGGATTACGAGCAGTACTTC. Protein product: CASSIGDYEQYF.

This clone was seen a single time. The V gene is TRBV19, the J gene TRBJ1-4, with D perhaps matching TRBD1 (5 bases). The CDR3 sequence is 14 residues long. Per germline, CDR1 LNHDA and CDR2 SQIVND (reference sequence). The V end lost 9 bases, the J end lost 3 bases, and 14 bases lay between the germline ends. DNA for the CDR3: TGTGCCAGCCAACACGGGGGTTCTAATGAAAAACTGTTTTTT. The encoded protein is CASQHGGSNEKLFF. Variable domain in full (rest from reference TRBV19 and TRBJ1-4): DGGITQSPKYLFRKEGQNVTLSCEQNLNHDAMYWYRQDPGQGLRLIYYSQIVNDFQKGDIAEGYSVSREKKESFPLTVTSAQKNPTAFYLCASQHGGSNEKLFFGSGTQLSVL.

This CDR3 reads CASSPSEGWQETQYF. For the CDR3, the DNA is TGTGCCAGCAGCCCTTCAGAGGGATGGCAAGAGACCCAGTACTTC. The genes are TRBV28 and TRBJ2-5; TRBD2 might be the D (5 bases). CDR3 length: 15 amino acids. Trimming removed 6 bases from V and 2 bases from J, with 16 bases in between. Per the germline V gene, CDR1 is MDHEN and CDR2 is SYDVKM.